This TCR beta chain was recovered during a study of blood T cell repertoires in COVID-19. Study summary: The samples span acute and convalescent COVID-19 from the United States, Italy and Spain. Sample material is recorded as cDNA or gDNA derived from T cells, B-cell-depleted T cells, or PBMCs.

The CDR3 length is 14 residues. Germline V CDR1 and CDR2: ENHRY, SYGVKD. J lost 5 bases, V lost 4 bases, and 7 bases had no gene match. Source study methods: Counts of nucleated cells, estimated from reference gene primer amplification, were obtained. Assay used: immunoSEQ multiplex PCR; TCRdb lists only in-frame clones, some missing. The V and J calls and clone size are taken from that table; D and trimming were inferred from the DNA. The sample lists about 670,000 clones, 80% to 90% seen once, with roughly 0.25% in the top ten. Material for sequencing was peripheral blood. The TCR sequence derives from a woman younger than 30 with acute or convalescent COVID-19. The chain recombines TRBV10-3 with TRBJ1-1; TRBD1 agrees at 7 bases. As DNA, the CDR3 is TGTGCCATCAGTGGGGCGACAGGGTTAACTGAAGCTTTCTTT. It yields the protein CAISGATGLTEAFF.